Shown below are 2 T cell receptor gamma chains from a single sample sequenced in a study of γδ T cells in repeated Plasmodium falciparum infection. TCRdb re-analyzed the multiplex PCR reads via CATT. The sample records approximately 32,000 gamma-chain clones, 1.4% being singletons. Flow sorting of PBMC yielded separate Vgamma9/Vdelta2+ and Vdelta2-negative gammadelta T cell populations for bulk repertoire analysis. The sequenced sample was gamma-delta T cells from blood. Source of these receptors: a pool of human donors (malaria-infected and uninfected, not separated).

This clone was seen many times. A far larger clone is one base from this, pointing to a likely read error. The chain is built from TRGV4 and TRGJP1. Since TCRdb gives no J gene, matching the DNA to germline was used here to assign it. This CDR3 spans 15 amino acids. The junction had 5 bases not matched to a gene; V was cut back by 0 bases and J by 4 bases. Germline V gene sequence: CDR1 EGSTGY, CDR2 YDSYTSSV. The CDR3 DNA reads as TGTGCCACCTGGGATGGGCCAGTCACTGGTTGGTTCAAGATATTT. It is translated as CATWDGPVTGWFKIF.

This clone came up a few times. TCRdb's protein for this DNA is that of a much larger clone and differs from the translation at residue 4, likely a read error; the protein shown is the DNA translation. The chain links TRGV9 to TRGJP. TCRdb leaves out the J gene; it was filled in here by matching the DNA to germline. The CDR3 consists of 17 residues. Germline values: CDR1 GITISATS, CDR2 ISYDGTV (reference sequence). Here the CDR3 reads CALREPPCCLGKKIKVF. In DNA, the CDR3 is TGTGCCTTGAGGGAGCCCCCGTGTTGCTTGGGCAAAAAAATCAAGGTATTT.